The present TCR beta chain was sequenced within a study of T cell responses to AZD1222 COVID-19 vaccine. Produced via immunoSEQ multiplex PCR; TCRdb's table is partial and in-frame only. The sample lists about 120,000 clones, around 90% occurring once. Germline CDR1 SGHTA, CDR2 FQGNSA. Trimming cost V 1 base and J 5 bases; bases outside gene matches: 1. The CDR3 sequence is 13 residues long. This TCR derives from an adult in good health. The chain links TRBV7-2 to TRBJ2-5; 7 bases agree with TRBD2. The source material was peripheral blood, sampled on day 0 of MenACWY control vaccination. The DNA of the CDR3 is TGTGCCAGCAGCTTAGGGACTAGGGAGACCCAGTACTTC. As protein: CASSLGTRETQYF.